This TCR beta chain was found in a study of blood T cell repertoires in COVID-19. Study details: COVID-19 samples collected from the United States, Italy and Spain covered acute and convalescent phases. T cells, B-cell-depleted T cells, or PBMCs supplied cDNA or gDNA.

This CDR3 has 11 amino acids. CDR1 is MNHNY and CDR2 is SVGAGI in the germline V gene (reference sequence). V lost 7 bases to trimming and J lost 4 bases, with 5 bases between them. In the study's own analysis: Amplification of reference gene primers was used by the study to estimate nucleated cell counts. Only in-frame clones appear in the TCRdb table, and some are missing; sequencing was by immunoSEQ multiplex PCR. D and trimming come from the DNA, and the V and J calls and clone size come from that table. The table records approximately 110,000 clones, 85% of them present only once. The rearrangement joins TRBV6-6 to TRBJ2-1; no definite D call. The origin of this receptor is a man aged 45-65 years with acute or convalescent COVID-19. Material: peripheral blood. CDR3 sequence reads: CASTLYNEQFF. DNA of the CDR3: TGTGCCAGCACCCTATACAATGAGCAGTTCTTC.